The present entry profiles one T cell receptor (beta chain) with its context. Germline loops: CDR1 SGDLS, CDR2 YYNGEE. The CDR3 has 13 residues. The V and J ends lost 4 bases and 15 bases, in that order; junction bases with no gene match: 12. These data originate in a study of blood T cell repertoires in COVID-19. Across the study: The samples span acute and convalescent COVID-19 from the United States, Italy and Spain.

Assay used: immunoSEQ multiplex PCR; TCRdb lists only in-frame clones, some missing. The data show over 200,000 clones, with approximately 90% seen just once and just under 1% held by the top ten. This clonotype was obtained from a woman aged 40 to 50 who had recovered from COVID-19. The sequenced sample was peripheral blood. V and J are TRBV9 and TRBJ2-1, with 8 nucleotides matching TRBD2. The CDR3: CASSPTSGGPGFF. CDR3 in DNA: TGTGCCAGCAGCCCAACTTCGGGAGGGCCTGGGTTCTTC.